This T cell receptor beta chain was profiled in a study of blood T cell repertoires in COVID-19. Repertoires were generated with immunoSEQ multiplex PCR, while TCRdb's copy carries only in-frame clones and drops some. This table has fewer than 200,000 clones, 79% appearing once. Material: PBMCs or T cells enriched from blood (not recorded which). This TCR derives from a woman in her seventies in a cohort exposed to, infected with or recovered from COVID-19 (not recorded which).

CDR3 nucleotide sequence: TGCGCCAGCAGCTTAAATGATGGGGCGGGGGACACTGAAGCTTTCTTT. Translated, it gives CASSLNDGAGDTEAFF. This sequence joins TRBV5-1 and TRBJ1-1; weak D call: TRBD1 (5 bases). The V gene's germline CDR1 is SGHRS and CDR2 YFSETQ. Trimming left V 2 bases short and J 3 bases short, with 17 bases between. The CDR3 totals 16 residues.